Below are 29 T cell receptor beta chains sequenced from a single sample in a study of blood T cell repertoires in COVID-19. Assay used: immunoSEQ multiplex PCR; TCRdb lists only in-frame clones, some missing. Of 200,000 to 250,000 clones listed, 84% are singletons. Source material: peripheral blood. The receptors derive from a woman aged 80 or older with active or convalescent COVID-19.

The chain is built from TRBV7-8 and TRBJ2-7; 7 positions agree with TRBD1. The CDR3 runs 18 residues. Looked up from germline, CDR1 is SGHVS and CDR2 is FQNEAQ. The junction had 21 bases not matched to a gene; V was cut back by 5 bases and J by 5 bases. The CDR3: CASSPIPFTKQGPDEQYF. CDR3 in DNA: TGTGCCAGCAGCCCCATACCCTTCACTAAACAGGGGCCCGACGAGCAGTACTTC.

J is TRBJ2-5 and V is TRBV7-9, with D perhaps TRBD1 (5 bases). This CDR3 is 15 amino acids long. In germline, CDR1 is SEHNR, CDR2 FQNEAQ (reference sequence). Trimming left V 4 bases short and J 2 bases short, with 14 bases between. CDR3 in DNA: TGTGCCAGCAGCTCCCCGTGGCGGACACAAGAGACCCAGTACTTC. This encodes CASSSPWRTQETQYF. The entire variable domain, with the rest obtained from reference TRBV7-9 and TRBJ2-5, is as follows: DTGVSQNPRHKITKRGQNVTFRCDPISEHNRLYWYRQTLGQGPEFLTYFQNEAQLEKSRLLSDRFSAERPKGSFSTLEIQRTEQGDSAMYLCASSSPWRTQETQYFGPGTRLLVL.

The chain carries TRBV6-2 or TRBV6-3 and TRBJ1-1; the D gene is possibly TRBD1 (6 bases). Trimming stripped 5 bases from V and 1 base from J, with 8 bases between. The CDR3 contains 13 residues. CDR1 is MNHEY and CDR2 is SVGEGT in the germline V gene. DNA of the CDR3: TGTGCCAGCAGTCCACAGGGGAACACTGAAGCTTTCTTT. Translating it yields CASSPQGNTEAFF.

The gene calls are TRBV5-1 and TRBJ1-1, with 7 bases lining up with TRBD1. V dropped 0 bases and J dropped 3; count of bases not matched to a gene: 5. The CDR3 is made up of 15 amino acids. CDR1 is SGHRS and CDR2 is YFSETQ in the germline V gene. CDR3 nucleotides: TGCGCCAGCAGCTTGGTGGCAGGGGGTGACACTGAAGCTTTCTTT. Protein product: CASSLVAGGDTEAFF.

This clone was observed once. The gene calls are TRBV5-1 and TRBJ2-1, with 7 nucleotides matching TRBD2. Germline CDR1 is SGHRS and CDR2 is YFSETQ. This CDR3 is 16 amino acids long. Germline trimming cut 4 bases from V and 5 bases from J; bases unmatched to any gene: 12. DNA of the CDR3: TGCGCCAGCAGCCCCCTTACTAGCGACGGTAACAATGAGCAGTTCTTC. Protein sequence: CASSPLTSDGNNEQFF. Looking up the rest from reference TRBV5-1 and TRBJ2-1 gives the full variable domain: KAGVTQTPRYLIKTRGQQVTLSCSPISGHRSVSWYQQTPGQGLQFLFEYFSETQRNKGNFPGRFSGRQFSNSRSEMNVSTLELGDSALYLCASSPLTSDGNNEQFFGPGTRLTVL.

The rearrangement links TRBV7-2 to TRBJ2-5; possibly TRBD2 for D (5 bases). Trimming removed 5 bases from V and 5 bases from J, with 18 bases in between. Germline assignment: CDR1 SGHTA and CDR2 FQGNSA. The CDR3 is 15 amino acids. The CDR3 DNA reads TGTGCCAGCAGCCCCACCCCCCGGGGTCGGGAGACCCAGTACTTC. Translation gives CASSPTPRGRETQYF.

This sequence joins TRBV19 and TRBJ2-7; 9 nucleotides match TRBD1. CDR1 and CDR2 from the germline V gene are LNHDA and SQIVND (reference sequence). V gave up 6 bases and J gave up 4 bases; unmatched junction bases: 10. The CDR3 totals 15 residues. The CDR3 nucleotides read TGTGCCAGTAGAGGTCCCGGGACAGGGAGTTACGAGCAGTACTTC. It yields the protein CASRGPGTGSYEQYF.

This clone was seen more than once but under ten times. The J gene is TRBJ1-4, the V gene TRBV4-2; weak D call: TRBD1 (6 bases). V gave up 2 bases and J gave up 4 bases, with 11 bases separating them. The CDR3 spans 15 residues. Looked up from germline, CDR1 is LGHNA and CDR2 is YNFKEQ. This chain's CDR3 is CASSQLQGGNEKLFF. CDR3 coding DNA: TGTGCCAGCAGCCAACTACAGGGCGGTAATGAAAAACTGTTTTTT.

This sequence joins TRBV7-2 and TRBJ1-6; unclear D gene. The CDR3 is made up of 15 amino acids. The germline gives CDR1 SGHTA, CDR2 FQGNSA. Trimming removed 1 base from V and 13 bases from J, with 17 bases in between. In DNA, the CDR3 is TGTGCCAGCAGCTTAGGTAGCAGTTCCCTATCCCCCCTCCACTTT. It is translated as CASSLGSSSLSPLHF.

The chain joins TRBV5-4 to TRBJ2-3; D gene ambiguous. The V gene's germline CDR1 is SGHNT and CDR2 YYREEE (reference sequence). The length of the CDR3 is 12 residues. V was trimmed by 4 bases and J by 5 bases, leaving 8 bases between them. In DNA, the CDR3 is TGTGCCAGCAGCAAACGGGTAGATACGCAGTATTTT. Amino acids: CASSKRVDTQYF.

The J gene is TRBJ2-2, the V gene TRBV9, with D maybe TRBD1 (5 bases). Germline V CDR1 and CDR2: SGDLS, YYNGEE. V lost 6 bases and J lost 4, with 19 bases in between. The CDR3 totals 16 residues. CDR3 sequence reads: CASTKHDRVRTGELFF. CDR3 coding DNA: TGTGCCAGCACTAAACATGACAGAGTACGCACCGGGGAGCTGTTTTTT.

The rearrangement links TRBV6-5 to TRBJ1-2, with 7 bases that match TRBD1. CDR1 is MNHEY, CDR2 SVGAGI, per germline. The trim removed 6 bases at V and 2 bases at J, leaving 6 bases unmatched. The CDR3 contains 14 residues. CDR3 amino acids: CASSRGQTNYGYTF. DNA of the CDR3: TGTGCCAGCAGCCGGGGACAGACAAACTATGGCTACACCTTC.

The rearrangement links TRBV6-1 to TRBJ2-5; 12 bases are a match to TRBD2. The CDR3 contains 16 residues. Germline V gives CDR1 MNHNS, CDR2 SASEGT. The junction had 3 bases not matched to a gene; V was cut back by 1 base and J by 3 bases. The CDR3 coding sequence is TGTGCCAGCAGTGAAGTAACTAGCGGGGGGAAAGAGACCCAGTACTTC. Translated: CASSEVTSGGKETQYF.

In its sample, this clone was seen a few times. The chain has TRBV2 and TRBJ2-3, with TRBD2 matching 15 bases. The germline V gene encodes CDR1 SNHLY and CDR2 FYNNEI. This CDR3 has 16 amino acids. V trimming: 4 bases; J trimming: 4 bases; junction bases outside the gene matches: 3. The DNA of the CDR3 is TGTGCCAGCAGTGGGACTAGCGGGAGGGCCCCAGATACGCAGTATTTT. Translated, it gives CASSGTSGRAPDTQYF.

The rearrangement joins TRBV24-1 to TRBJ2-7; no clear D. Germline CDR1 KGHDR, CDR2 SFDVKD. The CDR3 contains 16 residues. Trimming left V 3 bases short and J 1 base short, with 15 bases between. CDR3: CATSDPVKAGSYEQYF. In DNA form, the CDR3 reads TGTGCCACCAGTGATCCCGTCAAAGCAGGATCCTACGAGCAGTACTTC.

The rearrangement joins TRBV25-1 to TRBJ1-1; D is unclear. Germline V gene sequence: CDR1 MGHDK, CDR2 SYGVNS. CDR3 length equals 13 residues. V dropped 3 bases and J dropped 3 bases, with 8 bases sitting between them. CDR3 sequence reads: CASSDRLYTEAFF. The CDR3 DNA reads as TGTGCCAGCAGTGACAGGCTTTACACTGAAGCTTTCTTT.

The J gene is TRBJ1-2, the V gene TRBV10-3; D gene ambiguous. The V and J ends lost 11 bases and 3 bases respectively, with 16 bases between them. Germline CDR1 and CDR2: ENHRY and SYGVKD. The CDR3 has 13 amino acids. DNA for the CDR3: TGTGCCCCCCAGGCACTGGAGGACTATGGCTACACCTTC. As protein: CAPQALEDYGYTF.

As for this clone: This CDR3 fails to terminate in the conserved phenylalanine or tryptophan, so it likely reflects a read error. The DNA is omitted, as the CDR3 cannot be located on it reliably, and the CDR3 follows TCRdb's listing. CDR3 protein: CASSEYSPV. This chain joins TRBV2 and TRBJ1-2; the table's D call, TRBD1, has no DNA check behind it. Inclusive of both ends, the CDR3 amounts to 9 amino acids. Germline CDR1 is SNHLY and CDR2 is FYNNEI.

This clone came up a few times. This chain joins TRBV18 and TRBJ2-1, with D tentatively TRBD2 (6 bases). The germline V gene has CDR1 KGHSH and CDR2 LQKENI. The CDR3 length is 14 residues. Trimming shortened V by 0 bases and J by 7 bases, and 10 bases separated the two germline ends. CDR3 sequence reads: CASSPPALANEQFF. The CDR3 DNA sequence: TGTGCCAGCTCACCACCTGCCCTAGCGAATGAGCAGTTCTTC.

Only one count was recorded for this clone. The CDR3 DNA reads as TGTGCCAGCAGTTACAGGAAAGGGGGCCTAGAGACCCAGTACTTC. Protein: CASSYRKGGLETQYF. V and J are TRBV6-2 or TRBV6-3 and TRBJ2-5, with 7 bases that match TRBD1. The CDR3 contains 15 residues. Germline V lookup: CDR1 MNHEY, CDR2 SVGEGT. The V and J ends lost 2 bases and 4 bases, in that order; junction bases with no gene match: 7.

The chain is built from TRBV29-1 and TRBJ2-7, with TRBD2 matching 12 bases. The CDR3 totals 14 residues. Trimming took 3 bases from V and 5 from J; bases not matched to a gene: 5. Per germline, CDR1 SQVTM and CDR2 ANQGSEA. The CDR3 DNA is TGCAGCGTTGATCTAGCGGGAGGGAGGAACGAGCAGTACTTC. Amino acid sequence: CSVDLAGGRNEQYF.

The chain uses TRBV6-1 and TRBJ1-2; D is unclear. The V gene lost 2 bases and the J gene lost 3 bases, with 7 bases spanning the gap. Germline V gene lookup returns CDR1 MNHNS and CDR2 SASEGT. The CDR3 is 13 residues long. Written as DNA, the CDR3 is TGTGCCAGCAGTGAAAGAGCGGACTATGGCTACACCTTC. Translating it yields CASSERADYGYTF.

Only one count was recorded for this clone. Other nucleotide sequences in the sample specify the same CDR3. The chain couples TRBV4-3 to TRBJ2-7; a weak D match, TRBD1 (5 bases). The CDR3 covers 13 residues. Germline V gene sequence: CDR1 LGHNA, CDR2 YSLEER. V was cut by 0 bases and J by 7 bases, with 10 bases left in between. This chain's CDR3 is CASSQDRVREQYF. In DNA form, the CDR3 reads TGCGCCAGCAGCCAAGACAGGGTTAGGGAGCAGTACTTC.

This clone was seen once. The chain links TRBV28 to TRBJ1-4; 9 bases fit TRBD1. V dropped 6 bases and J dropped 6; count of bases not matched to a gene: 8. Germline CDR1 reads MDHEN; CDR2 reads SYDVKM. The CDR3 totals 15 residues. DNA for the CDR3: TGTGCCAGCAGCCTGGGGGGACAGGGTGATGAAAAACTGTTTTTT. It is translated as CASSLGGQGDEKLFF.

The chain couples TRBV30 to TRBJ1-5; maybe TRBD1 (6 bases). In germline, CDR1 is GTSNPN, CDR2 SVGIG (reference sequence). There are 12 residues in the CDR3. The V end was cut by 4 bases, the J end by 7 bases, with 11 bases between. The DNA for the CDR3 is TGTGCCTGGAAACAGGGATCACAGCCCCAGCATTTT. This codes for CAWKQGSQPQHF.

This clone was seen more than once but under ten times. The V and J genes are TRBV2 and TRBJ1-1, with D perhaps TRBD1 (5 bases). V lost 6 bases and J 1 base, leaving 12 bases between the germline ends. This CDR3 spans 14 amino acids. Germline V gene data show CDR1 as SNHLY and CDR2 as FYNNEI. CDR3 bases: TGTGCCAGCAGGGCAGGACAAACGAACACTGAAGCTTTCTTT. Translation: CASRAGQTNTEAFF. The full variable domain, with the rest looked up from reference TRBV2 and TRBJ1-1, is EPEVTQTPSHQVTQMGQEVILRCVPISNHLYFYWYRQILGQKVEFLVSFYNNEISEKSEIFDDQFSVERPDGSNFTLKIRSTKLEDSAMYFCASRAGQTNTEAFFGQGTRLTVV.

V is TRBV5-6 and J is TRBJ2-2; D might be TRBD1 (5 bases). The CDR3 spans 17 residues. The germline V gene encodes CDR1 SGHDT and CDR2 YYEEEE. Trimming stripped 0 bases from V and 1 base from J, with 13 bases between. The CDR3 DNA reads TGTGCCAGCAGCTTGGTTGGGGCGTCCTTGAACACCGGGGAGCTGTTTTTT. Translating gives CASSLVGASLNTGELFF.

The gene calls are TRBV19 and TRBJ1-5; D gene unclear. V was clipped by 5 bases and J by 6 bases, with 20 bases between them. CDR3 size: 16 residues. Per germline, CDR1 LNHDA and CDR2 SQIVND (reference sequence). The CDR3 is CASSEYGPGGGQPQHF. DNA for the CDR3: TGTGCCAGTAGTGAATACGGACCAGGAGGAGGTCAGCCCCAGCATTTT.

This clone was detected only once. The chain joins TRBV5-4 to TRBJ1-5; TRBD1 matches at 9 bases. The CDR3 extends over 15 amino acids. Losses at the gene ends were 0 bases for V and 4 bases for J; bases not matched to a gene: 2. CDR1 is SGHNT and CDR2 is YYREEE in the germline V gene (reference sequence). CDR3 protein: CASSLEGTGNQPQHF. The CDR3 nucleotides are TGTGCCAGCAGCTTGGAAGGGACAGGGAATCAGCCCCAGCATTTT.